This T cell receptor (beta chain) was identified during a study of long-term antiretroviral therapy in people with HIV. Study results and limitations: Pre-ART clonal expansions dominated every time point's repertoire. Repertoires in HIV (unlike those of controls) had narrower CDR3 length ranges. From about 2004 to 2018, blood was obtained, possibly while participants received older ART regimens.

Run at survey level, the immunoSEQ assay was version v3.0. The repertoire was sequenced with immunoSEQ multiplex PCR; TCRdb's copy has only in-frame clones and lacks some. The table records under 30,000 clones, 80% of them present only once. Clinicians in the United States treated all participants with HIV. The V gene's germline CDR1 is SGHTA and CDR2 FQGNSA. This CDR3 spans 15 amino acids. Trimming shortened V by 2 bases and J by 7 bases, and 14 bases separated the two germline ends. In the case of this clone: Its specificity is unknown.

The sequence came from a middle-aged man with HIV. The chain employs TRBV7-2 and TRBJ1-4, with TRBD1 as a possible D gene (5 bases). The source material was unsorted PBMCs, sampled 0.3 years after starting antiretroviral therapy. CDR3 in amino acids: CASSLMGLPGEKLFF. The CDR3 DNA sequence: TGTGCCAGCAGCTTAATGGGGCTACCGGGTGAAAAACTGTTTTTT.